Presented here are 11 T cell receptor beta chains from one specimen sequenced in a study of cytomegalovirus exposure and HLA in healthy donors. The PCR contained 60 Vbeta and 13 Jbeta primers. The repertoire was sequenced with immunoSEQ multiplex PCR; TCRdb's copy has only in-frame clones and lacks some. The ten most abundant clones cover less than 3.5% of a sample with more than 110,000 clones. Material for sequencing was PBMCs. These receptors were collected from a man in his forties or fifties in good health and CMV-seronegative.

The V gene is TRBV13, the J gene TRBJ1-2; 9 nucleotides line up with TRBD1. CDR1 and CDR2 from the germline V gene are PRHDT and FYEKMQ (reference sequence). This CDR3 has 14 residues. V shed 5 bases, J shed 8 bases, and the junction held 9 bases outside the gene matches. CDR3 nucleotide sequence: TGTGCCAGCAGCCCGACGGACAGGGGAGAAGGCTACACCTTC. Translation gives CASSPTDRGEGYTF.

The chain recombines TRBV5-1 with TRBJ2-1, with TRBD1 as a possible D gene (5 bases). Germline CDR1 reads SGHRS; CDR2 reads YFSETQ. V lost 6 bases and J lost 5, with 18 bases in between. The CDR3 loop spans 15 amino acids. The CDR3 sequence: CASTPVGRAHNEQFF. For the CDR3, the DNA is TGCGCCAGCACCCCAGTGGGCAGGGCCCACAATGAGCAGTTCTTC.

V is TRBV5-6 and J is TRBJ1-2, with D uncertain. Germline values: CDR1 SGHDT, CDR2 YYEEEE. Trimming removed 0 bases at V and 4 bases at J, with 10 bases between. The CDR3 sequence is 14 residues long. The CDR3 here is CASSLGSGLYGYTF. The CDR3 nucleotides read TGTGCCAGCAGCTTGGGAAGCGGTCTCTATGGCTACACCTTC.

This chain uses TRBV7-6 with TRBJ2-5; D might be TRBD1 (5 bases). Germline V gene lookup returns CDR1 SGHVS and CDR2 FNYEAQ. Trimming pared 3 bases from V and 3 bases from J, leaving 23 bases between. The CDR3 sequence is 18 residues long. CDR3 residues: CASSFQWGSAGDKETQYF. The CDR3, as DNA: TGTGCCAGCAGCTTTCAGTGGGGCTCGGCCGGTGATAAAGAGACCCAGTACTTC.

In regard to this clone: A junction end diverges from the germline sequence, so it may reflect a read error. Different DNA sequences within this sample yield the same CDR3. This sequence joins TRBV7-2 and TRBJ1-1; 7 nucleotides agree with TRBD1. The CDR3 length is 15 residues. The germline CDR1 and CDR2 sequences are SGHTA and FQGNSA. Here the CDR3 reads CASSLLGQTNTEAFF. The DNA of the CDR3 is TGTGCCAGCAGCTTACTGGGACAGACGAACACTGAGGCTTTCTTT.

The rearrangement links TRBV11-2 to TRBJ2-3; D remains ambiguous. The germline V and J ends were trimmed by 0 bases and 1 base, with 5 bases remaining between them. The CDR3 length is 14 residues. From germline, CDR1 is SGHAT and CDR2 FQNNGV. CDR3 sequence: CASSLELRTDTQYF. CDR3 bases: TGTGCCAGCAGCTTAGAACTCCGCACAGATACGCAGTATTTT.

The chain uses TRBV5-1 and TRBJ2-5; 7 nucleotides agree with TRBD1. Germline lookup yields CDR1 SGHRS and CDR2 YFSETQ. Trimming took 3 bases from V and 2 from J; bases not matched to a gene: 4. The CDR3 has 14 amino acids. CDR3 amino acids: CASSSGQSQETQYF. The CDR3 bases are TGCGCCAGCAGCTCGGGACAGAGTCAAGAGACCCAGTACTTC.

The chain has TRBV10-3 and TRBJ2-5; possibly TRBD1 for D (6 bases). V shed 2 bases and J shed 5 bases, with 9 bases lying between them. The CDR3 covers 13 residues. Germline V gene data show CDR1 as ENHRY and CDR2 as SYGVKD. CDR3 DNA: TGTGCCATCAGTGAGGGCCAGGGGGAGACCCAGTACTTC. Amino acid sequence: CAISEGQGETQYF.

This chain links TRBV6-5 with TRBJ2-3, with 8 positions matching TRBD2. J gave up 2 bases and V 0 bases, and 4 bases lay outside the gene matches. Germline lookup yields CDR1 MNHEY and CDR2 SVGAGI. The CDR3 totals 16 residues. CDR3 amino acids: CASSYSAGDLTDTQYF. In nucleotides, the CDR3 is TGTGCCAGCAGTTACTCAGCGGGGGACCTCACAGATACGCAGTATTTT.

The chain links TRBV7-9 to TRBJ2-7; 10 bases are a match to TRBD2. This CDR3 has 16 amino acids. Germline CDR1 reads SEHNR; CDR2 reads FQNEAQ (reference sequence). The ends lost 3 bases at V and 0 bases at J; junction bases unmatched: 5. This CDR3 reads CASSFSGGSFSYEQYF. The CDR3, as DNA: TGTGCCAGCAGCTTTAGCGGGGGGTCTTTCTCCTACGAGCAGTACTTC.

The genes are TRBV19 and TRBJ1-2; 7 nucleotides match TRBD1. The CDR3 is 13 amino acids. Germline V gene sequence: CDR1 LNHDA, CDR2 SQIVND (reference sequence). After removal of 6 bases from V and 5 bases from J, the junction contained 6 bases not matched to a gene. This chain's CDR3 is CASSRQGRYGYTF. In nucleotides, the CDR3 is TGTGCCAGTAGCCGACAGGGACGTTATGGCTACACCTTC. Variable domain in full (rest from reference TRBV19 and TRBJ1-2): DGGITQSPKYLFRKEGQNVTLSCEQNLNHDAMYWYRQDPGQGLRLIYYSQIVNDFQKGDIAEGYSVSREKKESFPLTVTSAQKNPTAFYLCASSRQGRYGYTFGSGTRLTVV.